The sequence of this T cell receptor (beta chain) was determined in a study of blood T cell repertoires in COVID-19. For recovered donors of Cohort 3, there were two negative PCRs, clearance, or symptom resolution. TCRdb's copy holds only in-frame clones and misses some; the assay was immunoSEQ multiplex PCR. The sample lists 110,000 to 150,000 clones, more than 75% seen once, with around 6% in the top ten. This sequence originates from a woman between 50 and 59 years old who had recovered from COVID-19. Material: PBMCs or T cells enriched from blood (not recorded which).

The CDR3 coding sequence is TGTGCCAGCAGCTCAGGCAGGGGTGGTCAGCCCCAGCATTTT. Residues: CASSSGRGGQPQHF. V is TRBV7-9 and J is TRBJ1-5; D is perhaps TRBD1 (6 bases). CDR3 length: 14 residues. With 4 bases removed from V and 6 bases from J, the gap between germline ends came to 13 bases. CDR1 SEHNR and CDR2 FQNEAQ come from the germline V gene (reference sequence). Variable domain in full (rest from reference TRBV7-9 and TRBJ1-5): DTGVSQNPRHKITKRGQNVTFRCDPISEHNRLYWYRQTLGQGPEFLTYFQNEAQLEKSRLLSDRFSAERPKGSFSTLEIQRTEQGDSAMYLCASSSGRGGQPQHFGDGTRLSIL.